This T cell receptor (beta chain) was identified in a study of blood T cell repertoires in COVID-19. Looking at the study overall: The origin of the acute and convalescent COVID-19 samples was the United States, Italy and Spain. PBMCs, B-cell-depleted T cells, or T cells were the source of the cDNA or gDNA that made up the material.

In the original analysis: Estimated nucleated cell counts came from reference gene primer amplification. Assay: immunoSEQ multiplex PCR; the TCRdb copy retains only in-frame clones and omits some. V and J calls and clone size are those listed in that table; D and trimming were worked out from the DNA. The sample has roughly 60,000 clones; about 80% are singletons. This CDR3 has 14 amino acids. V dropped 7 bases and J dropped 10; count of bases not matched to a gene: 7. From germline, CDR1 is MDHEN and CDR2 SYDVKM. The sample comprised peripheral blood. The TCR comes from a man in his 60s with acute or convalescent COVID-19. The V and J genes are TRBV28 and TRBJ1-6; 10 nucleotides agree with TRBD1. The CDR3 sequence is CASTGQGEWSPLHF. The CDR3 coding sequence is TGTGCCAGCACCGGACAGGGGGAATGGTCACCCCTCCACTTT.